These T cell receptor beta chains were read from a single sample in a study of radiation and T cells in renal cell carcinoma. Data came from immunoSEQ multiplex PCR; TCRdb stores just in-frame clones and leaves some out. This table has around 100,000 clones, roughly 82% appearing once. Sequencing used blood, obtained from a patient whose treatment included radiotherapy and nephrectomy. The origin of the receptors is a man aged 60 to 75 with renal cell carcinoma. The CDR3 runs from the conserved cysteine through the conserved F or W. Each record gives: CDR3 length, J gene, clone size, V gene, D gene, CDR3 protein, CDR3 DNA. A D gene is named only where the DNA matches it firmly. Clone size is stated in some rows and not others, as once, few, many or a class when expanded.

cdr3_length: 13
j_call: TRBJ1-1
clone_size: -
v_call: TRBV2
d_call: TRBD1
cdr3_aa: CASNWDRGDEAFF
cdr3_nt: TGTGCCAGCAATTGGGACAGGGGAGATGAAGCTTTCTTT

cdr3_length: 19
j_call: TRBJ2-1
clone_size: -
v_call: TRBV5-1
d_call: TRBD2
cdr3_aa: CASSLGLAGGITSYNEQFF
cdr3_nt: TGCGCCAGCAGCTTGGGACTAGCGGGAGGAATCACCTCCTACAATGAGCAGTTCTTC

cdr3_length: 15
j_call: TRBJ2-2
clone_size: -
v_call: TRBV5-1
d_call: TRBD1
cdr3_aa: CASSEGQGPTGELFF
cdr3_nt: TGCGCCAGCAGCGAGGGACAGGGGCCCACCGGGGAGCTGTTTTTT

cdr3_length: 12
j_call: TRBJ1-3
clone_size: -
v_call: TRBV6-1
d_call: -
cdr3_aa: CASSEAGSTIYF
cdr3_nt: TGTGCCAGCAGTGAAGCAGGGAGCACCATATATTTT

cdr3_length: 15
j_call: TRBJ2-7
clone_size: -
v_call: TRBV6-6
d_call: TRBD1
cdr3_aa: CASSSPTGAMGEQYF
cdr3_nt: TGTGCCAGCAGTTCGCCGACAGGGGCAATGGGCGAGCAGTACTTC

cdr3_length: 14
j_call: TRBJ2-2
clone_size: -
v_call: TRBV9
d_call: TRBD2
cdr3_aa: CASSAGGRTGELFF
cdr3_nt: TGTGCCAGCAGCGCGGGAGGGCGCACCGGGGAGCTGTTTTTT

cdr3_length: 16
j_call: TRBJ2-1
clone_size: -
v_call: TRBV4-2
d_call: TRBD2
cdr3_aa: CASSPDRLAEYNEQFF
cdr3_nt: TGTGCCAGCAGCCCCGATCGACTAGCGGAGTACAATGAGCAGTTCTTC

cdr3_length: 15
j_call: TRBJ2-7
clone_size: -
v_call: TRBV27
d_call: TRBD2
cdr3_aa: CASRIAGAPPSEQYF
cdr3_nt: TGTGCCAGCAGGATAGCGGGAGCCCCCCCAAGCGAGCAGTACTTC

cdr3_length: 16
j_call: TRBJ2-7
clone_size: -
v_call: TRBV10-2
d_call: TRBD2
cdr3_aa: CASSDPKLGGGYEQYF
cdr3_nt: TGCGCCAGCAGTGACCCCAAACTGGGCGGGGGTTACGAGCAGTACTTC

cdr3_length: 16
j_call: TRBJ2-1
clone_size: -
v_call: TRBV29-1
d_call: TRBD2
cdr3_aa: CSVDPGSGSIYNEQFF
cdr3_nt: TGCAGCGTTGACCCGGGGAGCGGGAGTATCTACAATGAGCAGTTCTTC

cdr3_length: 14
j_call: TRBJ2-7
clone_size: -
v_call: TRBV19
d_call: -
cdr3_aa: CASSMVNTGDEQYF
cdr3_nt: TGTGCCAGTAGTATGGTGAACACGGGGGACGAGCAGTACTTC

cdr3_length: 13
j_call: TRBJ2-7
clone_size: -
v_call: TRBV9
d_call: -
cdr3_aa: CASSARDTYEQYF
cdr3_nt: TGTGCCAGCAGCGCCCGGGACACCTACGAGCAGTACTTC

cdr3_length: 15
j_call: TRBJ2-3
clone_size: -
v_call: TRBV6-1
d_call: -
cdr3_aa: CAIARGRTSTDTQYF
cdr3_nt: TGTGCCATCGCCCGCGGAAGAACAAGCACAGATACGCAGTATTTT

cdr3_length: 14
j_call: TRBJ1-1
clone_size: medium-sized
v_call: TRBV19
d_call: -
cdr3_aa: CASSIGPMNTEAFF
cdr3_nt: TGTGCCAGTAGTATCGGGCCTATGAACACTGAAGCTTTCTTT

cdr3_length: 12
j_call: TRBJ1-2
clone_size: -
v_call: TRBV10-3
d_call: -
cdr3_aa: CAIVEPPGGYTF
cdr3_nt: TGTGCCATCGTTGAGCCTCCGGGTGGCTACACCTTC

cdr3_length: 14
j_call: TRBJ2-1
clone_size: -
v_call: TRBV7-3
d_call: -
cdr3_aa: CASSRGGSYNEQFF
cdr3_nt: TGTGCCAGCAGCCGAGGGGGGTCCTACAATGAGCAGTTCTTC

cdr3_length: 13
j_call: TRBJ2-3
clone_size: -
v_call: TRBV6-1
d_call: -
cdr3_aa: CASSEAALVTQYF
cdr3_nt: TGTGCCAGCAGTGAAGCGGCGCTAGTGACGCAGTATTTT

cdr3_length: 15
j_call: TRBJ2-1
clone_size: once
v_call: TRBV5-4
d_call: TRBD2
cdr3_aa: CASSFGLADYNEQFF
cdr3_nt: TGTGCCAGCAGCTTTGGACTAGCGGATTACAATGAGCAGTTCTTC

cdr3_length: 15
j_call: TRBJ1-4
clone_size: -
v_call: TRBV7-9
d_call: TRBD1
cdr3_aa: CASSFGQGQVEKLFF
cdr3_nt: TGTGCCAGCAGCTTTGGACAGGGCCAAGTAGAAAAACTGTTTTTT

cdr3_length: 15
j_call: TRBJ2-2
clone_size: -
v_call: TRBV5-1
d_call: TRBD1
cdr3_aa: CASSSRQGNTGELFF
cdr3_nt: TGCGCCAGCAGCTCCCGACAGGGGAACACCGGGGAGCTGTTTTTT

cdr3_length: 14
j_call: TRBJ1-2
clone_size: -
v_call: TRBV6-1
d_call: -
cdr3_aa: CASSEGPRSYGYTF
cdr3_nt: TGTGCCAGCAGTGAAGGGCCCAGAAGCTATGGCTACACCTTC

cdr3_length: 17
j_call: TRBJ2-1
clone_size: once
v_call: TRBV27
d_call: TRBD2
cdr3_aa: CASSPPLAGARYNEQFF
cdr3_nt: TGTGCCAGCAGTCCGCCGTTAGCGGGAGCTAGGTACAATGAGCAGTTCTTC

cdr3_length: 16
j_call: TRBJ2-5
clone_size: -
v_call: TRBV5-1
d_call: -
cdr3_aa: CASSQGTELYQATQYF
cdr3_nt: TGCGCCAGCAGCCAAGGGACGGAGCTCTACCAAGCGACCCAGTACTTC

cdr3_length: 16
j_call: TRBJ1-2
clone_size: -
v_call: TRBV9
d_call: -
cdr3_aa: CASSGGSAPFSGGYTF
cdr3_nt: TGTGCCAGCAGTGGGGGGTCAGCTCCCTTCTCGGGAGGCTACACCTTC

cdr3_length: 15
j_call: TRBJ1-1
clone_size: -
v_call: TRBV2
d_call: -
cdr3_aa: CASTPPRLLNTEAFF
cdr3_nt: TGTGCCAGCACCCCCCCTAGGCTTCTGAACACTGAAGCTTTCTTT

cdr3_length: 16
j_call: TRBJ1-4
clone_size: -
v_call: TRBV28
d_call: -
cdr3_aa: CASSYIDQSYNEKLFF
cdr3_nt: TGTGCCAGCAGTTACATAGACCAGTCCTATAATGAAAAACTGTTTTTT

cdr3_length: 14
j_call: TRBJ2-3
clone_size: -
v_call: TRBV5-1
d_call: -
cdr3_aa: CASSLRGFTDTQYF
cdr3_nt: TGCGCCAGCAGCTTAAGGGGTTTCACAGATACGCAGTATTTT

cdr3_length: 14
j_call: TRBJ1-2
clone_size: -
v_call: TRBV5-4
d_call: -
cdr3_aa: CASSLEAGSNGYTF
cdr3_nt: TGTGCCAGCAGCTTGGAGGCGGGGTCAAATGGCTACACCTTC

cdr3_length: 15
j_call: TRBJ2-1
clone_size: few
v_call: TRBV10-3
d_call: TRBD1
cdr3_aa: CAISESRQGRNEQFF
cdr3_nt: TGTGCCATCAGTGAGTCTAGACAGGGGCGCAATGAGCAGTTCTTC

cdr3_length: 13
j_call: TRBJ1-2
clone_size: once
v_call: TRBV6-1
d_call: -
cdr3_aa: CASTRDINYGYTF
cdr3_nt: TGTGCCAGCACCCGGGACATTAACTATGGCTACACCTTC

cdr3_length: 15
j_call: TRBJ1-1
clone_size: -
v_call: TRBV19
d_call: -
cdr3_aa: CASSSTAGGPTEAFF
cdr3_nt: TGTGCCAGTAGTAGTACGGCGGGGGGCCCCACTGAAGCTTTCTTT

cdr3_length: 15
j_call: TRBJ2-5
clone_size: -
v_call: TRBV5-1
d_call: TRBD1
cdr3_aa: CASSFFGQAQETQYF
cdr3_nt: TGCGCCAGCAGCTTCTTTGGACAGGCCCAAGAGACCCAGTACTTC

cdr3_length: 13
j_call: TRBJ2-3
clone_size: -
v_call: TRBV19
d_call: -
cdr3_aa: CASSDRLTDTQYF
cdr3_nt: TGTGCCAGTAGTGACCGATTGACAGATACGCAGTATTTT